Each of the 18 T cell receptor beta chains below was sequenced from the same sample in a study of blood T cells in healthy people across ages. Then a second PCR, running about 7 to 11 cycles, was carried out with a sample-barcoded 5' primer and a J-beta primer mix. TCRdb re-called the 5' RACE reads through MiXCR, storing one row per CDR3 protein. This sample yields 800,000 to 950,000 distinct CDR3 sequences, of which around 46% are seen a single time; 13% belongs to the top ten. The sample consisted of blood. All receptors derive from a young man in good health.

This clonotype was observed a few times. CDR3 in amino acids: CASSYPTSAPYNEQFF. The CDR3 bases are TGTGCCAGCAGTTACCCGACTAGCGCACCCTACAATGAGCAGTTCTTC. This chain uses TRBV6-7 with TRBJ2-1; 8 bases match TRBD2. TRBV6-7 is sorted into the ORF group, with uncertain function. The CDR3 is 16 residues long. Trimming at V came to 2 bases and at J to 2 bases, leaving 5 bases not matched to a gene.

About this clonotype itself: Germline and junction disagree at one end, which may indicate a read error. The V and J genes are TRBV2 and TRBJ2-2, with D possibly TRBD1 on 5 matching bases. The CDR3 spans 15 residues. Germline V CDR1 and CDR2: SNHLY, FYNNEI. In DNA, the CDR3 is TGTGCCAGCAGTGAACAGGGCCTAAACACTGGGGAGCTGTTTTTT. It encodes CASSEQGLNTGELFF. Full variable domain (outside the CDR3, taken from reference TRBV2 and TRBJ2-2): EPEVTQTPSHQVTQMGQEVILRCVPISNHLYFYWYRQILGQKVEFLVSFYNNEISEKSEIFDDQFSVERPDGSNFTLKIRSTKLEDSAMYFCASSEQGLNTGELFFGEGSRLTVL.

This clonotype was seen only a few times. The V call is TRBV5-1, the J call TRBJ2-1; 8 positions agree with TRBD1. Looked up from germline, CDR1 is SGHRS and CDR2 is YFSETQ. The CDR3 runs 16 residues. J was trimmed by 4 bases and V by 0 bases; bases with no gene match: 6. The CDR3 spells CASSLVVQGDYNEQFF. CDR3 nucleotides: TGCGCCAGCAGCTTGGTAGTACAGGGGGATTACAATGAGCAGTTCTTC.

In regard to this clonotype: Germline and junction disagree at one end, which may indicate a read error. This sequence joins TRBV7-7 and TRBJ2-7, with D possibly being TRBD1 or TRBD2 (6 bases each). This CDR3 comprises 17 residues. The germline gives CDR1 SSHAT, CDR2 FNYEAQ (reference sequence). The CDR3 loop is CASSLAEAGAPTYERYF. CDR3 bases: TGTGCTAGCAGCTTAGCGGAGGCAGGGGCCCCTACCTACGAGCGGTACTTC.

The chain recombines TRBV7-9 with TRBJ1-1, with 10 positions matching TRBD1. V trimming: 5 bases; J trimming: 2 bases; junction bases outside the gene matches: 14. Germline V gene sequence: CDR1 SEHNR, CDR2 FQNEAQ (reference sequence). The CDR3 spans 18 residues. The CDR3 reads CASSLPSRQGAPNTEAFF. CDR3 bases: TGTGCCAGCAGCCTCCCCTCGCGACAGGGGGCACCTAACACTGAAGCTTTCTTT.

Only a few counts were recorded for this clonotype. The CDR3 is CATSDSGTGATSYTF. The CDR3 DNA follows: TGTGCCACCAGTGATTCCGGGACAGGCGCAACTAGCTACACCTTC. The chain is built from TRBV24-1 and TRBJ1-2; 8 nucleotides line up with TRBD1. The CDR3 sequence is 15 residues long. The germline CDR1 and CDR2 sequences are KGHDR and SFDVKD. Unmatched junction bases numbered 10, after V lost 2 bases and J lost 9 bases.

The CDR3, as DNA: TGTGCCAGCAGCCAAGATATGACACCAGATCAGCCCCAGCATTTT. It is translated as CASSQDMTPDQPQHF. This rearrangement joins TRBV3-1 to TRBJ1-5; D is uncertain. The CDR3 totals 15 residues. V lost 0 bases and J lost 5, with 11 bases in between. Germline assignment: CDR1 LGHDT and CDR2 YNNKEL (reference sequence).

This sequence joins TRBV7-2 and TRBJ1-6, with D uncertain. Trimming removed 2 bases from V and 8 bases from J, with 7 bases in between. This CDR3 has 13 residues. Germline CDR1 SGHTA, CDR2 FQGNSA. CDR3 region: CASSLRWDSPLHF. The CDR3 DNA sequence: TGTGCCAGCAGCTTACGTTGGGATTCACCCCTCCACTTT.

The CDR3 sequence: CASRPSGGAPDTQYF. The CDR3 bases are TGTGCCAGCAGACCAAGCGGGGGGGCCCCAGATACGCAGTATTTT. The J gene is TRBJ2-3, the V gene TRBV6-2 or TRBV6-3; 10 nucleotides match TRBD2. Germline V gene data show CDR1 as MNHEY and CDR2 as SVGEGT. The length of the CDR3 is 15 residues. V lost 6 bases, J lost 4 bases, and 7 bases stayed unmatched.

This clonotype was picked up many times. The CDR3 loop reads CASSLDAGLNDYGYTF. The DNA of the CDR3 is TGTGCCAGCAGCTTAGACGCGGGCTTGAATGACTATGGCTACACCTTC. This sequence joins TRBV11-2 and TRBJ1-2; D unclear. Deletions cut 0 bases from V and 3 bases from J, with 14 bases between. The germline V gene has CDR1 SGHAT and CDR2 FQNNGV. This CDR3 has 16 residues. Based on the CDR3 plus reference TRBV11-2 and TRBJ1-2, the full variable domain is EAGVAQSPRYKIIEKRQSVAFWCNPISGHATLYWYQQILGQGPKLLIQFQNNGVVDDSQLPKDRFSAERLKGVDSTLKIQPAKLEDSAVYLCASSLDAGLNDYGYTFGSGTRLTVV.

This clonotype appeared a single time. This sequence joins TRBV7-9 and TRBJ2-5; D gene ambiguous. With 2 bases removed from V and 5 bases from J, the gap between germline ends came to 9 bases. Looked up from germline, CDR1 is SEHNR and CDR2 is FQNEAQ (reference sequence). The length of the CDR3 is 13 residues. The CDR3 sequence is CASSLLAAETQYF. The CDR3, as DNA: TGTGCCAGCAGCTTATTAGCCGCGGAGACCCAGTACTTC.

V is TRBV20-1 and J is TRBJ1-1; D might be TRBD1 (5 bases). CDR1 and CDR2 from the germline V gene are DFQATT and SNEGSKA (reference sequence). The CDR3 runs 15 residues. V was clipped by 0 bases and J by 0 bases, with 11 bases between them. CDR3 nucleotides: TGCAGTGCTAGAGATGTGGTGACAGTGAACACTGAAGCTTTCTTT. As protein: CSARDVVTVNTEAFF.

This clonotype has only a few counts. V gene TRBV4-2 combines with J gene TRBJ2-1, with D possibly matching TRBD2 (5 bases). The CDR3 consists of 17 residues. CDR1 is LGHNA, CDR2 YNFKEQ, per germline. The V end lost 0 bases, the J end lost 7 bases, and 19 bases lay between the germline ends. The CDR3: CASSQDRFAGLKNEQFF. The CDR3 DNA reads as TGTGCCAGCAGCCAAGATAGGTTCGCCGGACTGAAGAATGAGCAGTTCTTC.

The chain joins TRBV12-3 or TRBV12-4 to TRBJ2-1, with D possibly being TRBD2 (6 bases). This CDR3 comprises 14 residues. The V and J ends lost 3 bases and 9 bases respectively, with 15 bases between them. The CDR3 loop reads CASSFVQGLGEQFF. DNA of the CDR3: TGTGCCAGCAGTTTTGTCCAGGGACTTGGTGAGCAGTTCTTC.

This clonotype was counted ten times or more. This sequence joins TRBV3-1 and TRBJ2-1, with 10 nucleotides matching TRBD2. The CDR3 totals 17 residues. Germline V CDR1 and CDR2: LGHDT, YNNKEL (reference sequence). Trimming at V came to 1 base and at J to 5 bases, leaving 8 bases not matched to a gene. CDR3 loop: CASSQGGLATGNNEQFF. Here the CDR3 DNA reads TGTGCCAGCAGCCAAGGGGGACTAGCGACCGGAAACAATGAGCAGTTCTTC.

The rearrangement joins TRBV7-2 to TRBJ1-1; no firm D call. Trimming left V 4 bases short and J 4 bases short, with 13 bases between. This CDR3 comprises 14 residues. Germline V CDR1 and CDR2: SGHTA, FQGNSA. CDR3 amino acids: CASSSIPGSTEAFF. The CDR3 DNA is TGTGCCAGCAGCTCTATCCCGGGGAGCACTGAAGCTTTCTTT.

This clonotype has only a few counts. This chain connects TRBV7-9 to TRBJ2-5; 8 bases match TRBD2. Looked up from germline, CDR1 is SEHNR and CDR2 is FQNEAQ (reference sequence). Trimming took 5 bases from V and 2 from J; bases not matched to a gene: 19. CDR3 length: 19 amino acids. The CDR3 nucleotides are TGTGCCAGCAGCCGTCGGACGCCGGGGGGGATATTAAAGCAAGAGACCCAGTACTTC. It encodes CASSRRTPGGILKQETQYF.

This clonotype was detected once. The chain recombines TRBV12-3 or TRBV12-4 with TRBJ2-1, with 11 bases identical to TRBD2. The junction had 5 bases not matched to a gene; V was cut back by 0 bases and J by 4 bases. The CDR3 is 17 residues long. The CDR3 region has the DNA TGTGCCAGCAGTTTAGCACGAATAGCGGGGGGGTACAATGAGCAGTTCTTC. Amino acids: CASSLARIAGGYNEQFF.